One and the same sample provided the 10 T cell receptor beta chains below, sequenced in a study of Ad26.COV2.S vaccination and SARS-CoV-2 variants. Produced via immunoSEQ multiplex PCR; TCRdb's table is partial and in-frame only. Among fewer than 800,000 clones listed, 80% to 90% were seen once. The sample's treatment: over 15 received Ad26.COV2.S at low or high dose, single or two shots; about 5 received placebo; per-sample allocation not given. It was on day 63 after the first vaccine or placebo injection that samples were taken. The input for sequencing was peripheral blood, taken in a trial of Ad26.COV2.S vaccine versus placebo. These receptors were taken from a person between 18 and 59 years old who received the Ad26.COV2.S COVID-19 vaccine or a placebo.

This chain links TRBV5-6 with TRBJ2-7; 9 positions match TRBD1. Per the germline V gene, CDR1 is SGHDT and CDR2 is YYEEEE. The CDR3 runs to 14 residues. Germline trimming cut 4 bases from V and 3 bases from J; bases unmatched to any gene: 5. This chain's CDR3 is CASSGPGQGYEQYF. DNA of the CDR3: TGTGCCAGCAGCGGACCGGGACAGGGCTACGAGCAGTACTTC. Using reference TRBV5-6 and TRBJ2-7 for the parts outside the CDR3, the full variable domain is DAGVTQSPTHLIKTRGQQVTLRCSPKSGHDTVSWYQQALGQGPQFIFQYYEEEERQRGNFPDRFSGHQFPNYSSELNVNALLLGDSALYLCASSGPGQGYEQYFGPGTRLTVT.

This chain connects TRBV4-3 to TRBJ2-1, with D perhaps matching TRBD1 or TRBD2 (5 bases each). CDR3 size: 16 residues. Trimming left V 0 bases short and J 3 bases short, with 12 bases between. Germline-derived CDR1 and CDR2 are LGHNA and YSLEER. In DNA form, the CDR3 reads TGCGCCAGCAGCCAAGATCCGGGGACCTTCTACAATGAGCAGTTCTTC. Translated, it gives CASSQDPGTFYNEQFF.

This chain links TRBV12-3 or TRBV12-4 with TRBJ2-1, with D hard to call. V was pared by 3 bases and J by 7 bases, with 10 bases between. The CDR3 length is 13 residues. The DNA of the CDR3 is TGTGCCAGCAGTTTTGTGTTGGTGAATGAGCAGTTCTTC. As protein: CASSFVLVNEQFF.

The chain employs TRBV30 and TRBJ2-7; maybe TRBD2 (6 bases). Trimming took 7 bases from V and 2 from J, leaving 9 bases between them. CDR1 is GTSNPN, CDR2 SVGIG, per germline (reference sequence). The CDR3 has 11 residues. In DNA, the CDR3 is TGTGCCTTTAGCGGAACCTACGAGCAGTACTTC. It codes for CAFSGTYEQYF.

J is TRBJ1-5 and V is TRBV30; D is undetermined. The CDR3 has 13 residues. V lost 2 bases and J 0 bases, leaving 5 bases between the germline ends. Per the germline V gene, CDR1 is GTSNPN and CDR2 is SVGIG (reference sequence). The CDR3, as DNA: TGTGCCTGGAGTACAGATAGCAATCAGCCCCAGCATTTT. Translated: CAWSTDSNQPQHF.

The chain carries TRBV10-3 and TRBJ2-1, with 8 bases that match TRBD2. V lost 5 bases, J lost 5 bases, and 8 bases stayed unmatched. The CDR3 consists of 15 residues. Germline V lookup: CDR1 ENHRY, CDR2 SYGVKD. As DNA, the CDR3 is TGTGCCATCAGTTTCGAGGCGGGGGGAAACAATGAGCAGTTCTTC. It specifies CAISFEAGGNNEQFF.

CDR3 in DNA: TGTGCCAGCAGCCAAGAGTTCCGGCGGGCGGTGAGCACTGAAGCTTTCTTT. Translated, it gives CASSQEFRRAVSTEAFF. V usage is TRBV3-1 (or the pseudogene TRBV3-2) and J usage is TRBJ1-1; D not certain. The V end lost 0 bases, the J end lost 4 bases, and 18 bases lay between the germline ends. The CDR3 is made up of 17 amino acids. CDR1 and CDR2 from the germline V gene are LGHDT and YNNKEL (reference sequence).

V is TRBV6-2 or TRBV6-3 and J is TRBJ1-2; no clear D gene. V lost 5 bases, J lost 4 bases, and 11 bases lay in between. The CDR3 totals 13 residues. Germline V gene sequence: CDR1 MNHEY, CDR2 SVGEGT. CDR3 protein: CASSPRALYGYTF. The CDR3 DNA follows: TGTGCCAGCAGTCCCCGGGCCCTCTATGGCTACACCTTC.

V and J are TRBV19 and TRBJ1-3; D is possibly TRBD1 (6 bases). The CDR3 runs 16 residues. V lost 4 bases and J 0 bases, leaving 13 bases between the germline ends. Per the germline V gene, CDR1 is LNHDA and CDR2 is SQIVND (reference sequence). In DNA form, the CDR3 reads TGTGCCAGTAGTAATGTCGACAGGAGCTCTGGAAACACCATATATTTT. As protein: CASSNVDRSSGNTIYF. Full variable domain (missing parts from reference TRBV19 and TRBJ1-3): DGGITQSPKYLFRKEGQNVTLSCEQNLNHDAMYWYRQDPGQGLRLIYYSQIVNDFQKGDIAEGYSVSREKKESFPLTVTSAQKNPTAFYLCASSNVDRSSGNTIYFGEGSWLTVV.

The V call is TRBV5-4, the J call TRBJ2-1; 16 bases align to TRBD2. Per the germline V gene, CDR1 is SGHNT and CDR2 is YYREEE (reference sequence). Trimming cost V 4 bases and J 2 bases; bases outside gene matches: 6. The CDR3 is made up of 18 amino acids. CDR3 amino acids: CASSRGLAGGPPYNEQFF. Here the CDR3 DNA reads TGTGCCAGCAGCCGGGGACTAGCGGGAGGGCCCCCCTACAATGAGCAGTTCTTC.